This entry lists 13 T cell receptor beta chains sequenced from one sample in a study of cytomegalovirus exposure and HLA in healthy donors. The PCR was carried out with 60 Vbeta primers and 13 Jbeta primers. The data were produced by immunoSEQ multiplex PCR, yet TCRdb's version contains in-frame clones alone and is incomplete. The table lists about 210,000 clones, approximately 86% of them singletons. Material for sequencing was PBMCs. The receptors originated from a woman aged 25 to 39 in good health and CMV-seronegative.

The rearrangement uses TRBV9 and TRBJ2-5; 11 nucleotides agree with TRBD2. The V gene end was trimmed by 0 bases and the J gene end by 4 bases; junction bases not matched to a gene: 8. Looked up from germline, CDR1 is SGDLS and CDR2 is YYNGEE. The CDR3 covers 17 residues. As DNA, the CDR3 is TGTGCCAGCAGCGTAGGCCTAGCGGGGGGTTCAGGAGAGACCCAGTACTTC. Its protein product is CASSVGLAGGSGETQYF. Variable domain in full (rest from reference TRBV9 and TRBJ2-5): DSGVTQTPKHLITATGQRVTLRCSPRSGDLSVYWYQQSLDQGLQFLIQYYNGEERAKGNILERFSAQQFPDLHSELNLSSLELGDSALYFCASSVGLAGGSGETQYFGPGTRLLVL.

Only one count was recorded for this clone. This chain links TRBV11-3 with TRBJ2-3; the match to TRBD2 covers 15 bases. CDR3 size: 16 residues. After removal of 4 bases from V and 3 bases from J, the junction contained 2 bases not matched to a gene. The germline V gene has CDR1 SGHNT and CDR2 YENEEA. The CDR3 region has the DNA TGTGCCAGCAGCTCCGGGACTAGCGGGAGGACAGATACGCAGTATTTT. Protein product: CASSSGTSGRTDTQYF.

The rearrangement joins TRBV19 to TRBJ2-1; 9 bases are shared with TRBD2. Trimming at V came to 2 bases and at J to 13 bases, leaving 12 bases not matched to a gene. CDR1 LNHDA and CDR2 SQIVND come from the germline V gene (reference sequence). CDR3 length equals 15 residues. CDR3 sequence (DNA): TGTGCCAGTAGTATATCTAGCGGGACTACAATGAGCCAGTTCTTC. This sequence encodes CASSISSGTTMSQFF.

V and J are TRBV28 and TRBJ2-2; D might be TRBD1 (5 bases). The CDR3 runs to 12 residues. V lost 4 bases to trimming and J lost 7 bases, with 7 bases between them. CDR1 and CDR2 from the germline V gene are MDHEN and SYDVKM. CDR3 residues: CASSSDSGELFF. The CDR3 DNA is TGTGCCAGCAGTTCCGACAGCGGGGAGCTGTTTTTT.

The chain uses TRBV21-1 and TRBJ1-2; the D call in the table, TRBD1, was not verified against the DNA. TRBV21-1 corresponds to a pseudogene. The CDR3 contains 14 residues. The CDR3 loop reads CASSVPVDRDGYTF. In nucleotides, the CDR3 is TGTGCCAGCAGCGTGCCGGTGGACAGGGATGGCTACACCTTC.

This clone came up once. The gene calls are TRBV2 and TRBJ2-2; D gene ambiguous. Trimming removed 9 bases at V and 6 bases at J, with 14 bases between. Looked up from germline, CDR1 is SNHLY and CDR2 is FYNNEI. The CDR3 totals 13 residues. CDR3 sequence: CASTKVKSGELFF. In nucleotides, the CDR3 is TGTGCCAGTACAAAAGTGAAGTCCGGGGAGCTGTTTTTT. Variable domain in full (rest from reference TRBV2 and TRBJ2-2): EPEVTQTPSHQVTQMGQEVILRCVPISNHLYFYWYRQILGQKVEFLVSFYNNEISEKSEIFDDQFSVERPDGSNFTLKIRSTKLEDSAMYFCASTKVKSGELFFGEGSRLTVL.

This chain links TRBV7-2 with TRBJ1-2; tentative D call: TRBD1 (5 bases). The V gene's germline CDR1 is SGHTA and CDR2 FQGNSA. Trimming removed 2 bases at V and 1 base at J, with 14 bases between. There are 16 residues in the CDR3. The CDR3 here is CASSLKSGAFNYGYTF. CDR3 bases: TGTGCCAGCAGCTTAAAAAGCGGGGCTTTTAACTATGGCTACACCTTC.

In nucleotides, the CDR3 is TGCGCCAGCAGCCGTGGACCGGGACAGGGTAATGAAAAACTGTTTTTT. Its translation is CASSRGPGQGNEKLFF. This chain uses TRBV5-1 with TRBJ1-4; 9 bases map to TRBD1. This CDR3 region has 16 residues. Germline V gene data show CDR1 as SGHRS and CDR2 as YFSETQ. V was clipped by 4 bases and J by 4 bases; unmatched bases: 8.

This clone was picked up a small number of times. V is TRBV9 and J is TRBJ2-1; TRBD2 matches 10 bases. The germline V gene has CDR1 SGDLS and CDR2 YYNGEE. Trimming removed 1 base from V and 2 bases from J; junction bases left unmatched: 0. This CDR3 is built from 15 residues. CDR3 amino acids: CASSVLAGAYNEQFF. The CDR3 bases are TGTGCCAGCAGCGTACTAGCGGGGGCCTACAATGAGCAGTTCTTC. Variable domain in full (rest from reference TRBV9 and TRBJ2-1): DSGVTQTPKHLITATGQRVTLRCSPRSGDLSVYWYQQSLDQGLQFLIQYYNGEERAKGNILERFSAQQFPDLHSELNLSSLELGDSALYFCASSVLAGAYNEQFFGPGTRLTVL.

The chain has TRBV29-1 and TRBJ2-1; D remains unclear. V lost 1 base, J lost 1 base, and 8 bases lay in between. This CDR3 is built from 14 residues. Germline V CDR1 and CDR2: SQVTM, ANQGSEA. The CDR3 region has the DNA TGCAGCGTTGAAGTAGTTAATTCCTACAATGAGCAGTTCTTC. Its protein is CSVEVVNSYNEQFF.

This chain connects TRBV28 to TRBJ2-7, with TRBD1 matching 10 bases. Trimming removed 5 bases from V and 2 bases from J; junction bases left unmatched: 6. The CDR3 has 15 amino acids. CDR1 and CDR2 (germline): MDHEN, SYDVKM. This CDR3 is CASSTGTGAPYEQYF. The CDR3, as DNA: TGTGCCAGCAGTACAGGGACAGGGGCCCCCTACGAGCAGTACTTC.

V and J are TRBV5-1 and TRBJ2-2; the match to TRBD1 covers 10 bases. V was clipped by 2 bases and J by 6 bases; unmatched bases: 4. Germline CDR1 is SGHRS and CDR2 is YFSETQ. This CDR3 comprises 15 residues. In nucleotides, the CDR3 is TGCGCCAGCAGCTTAGACAGGGGGCACTCCGGGGAGCTGTTTTTT. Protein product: CASSLDRGHSGELFF.

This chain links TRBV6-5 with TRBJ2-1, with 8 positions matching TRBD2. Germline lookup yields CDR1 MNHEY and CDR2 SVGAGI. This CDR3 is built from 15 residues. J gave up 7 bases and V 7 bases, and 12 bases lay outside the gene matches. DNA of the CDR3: TGTGCCAGCACGCCTCGCGGGGGGTTGGGGAATGAGCAGTTCTTC. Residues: CASTPRGGLGNEQFF.